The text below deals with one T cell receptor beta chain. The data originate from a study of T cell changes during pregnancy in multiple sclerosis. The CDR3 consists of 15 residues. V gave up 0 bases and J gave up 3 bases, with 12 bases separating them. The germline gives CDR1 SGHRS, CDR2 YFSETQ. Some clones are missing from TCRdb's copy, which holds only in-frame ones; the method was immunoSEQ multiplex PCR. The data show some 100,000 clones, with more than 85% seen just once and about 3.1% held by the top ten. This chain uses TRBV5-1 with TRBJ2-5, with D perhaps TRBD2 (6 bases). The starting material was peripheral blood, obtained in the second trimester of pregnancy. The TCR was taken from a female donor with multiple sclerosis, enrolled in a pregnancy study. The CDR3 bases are TGCGCCAGCAGCTTGGAAGGGACTCCCGAAGAGACCCAGTACTTC. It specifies CASSLEGTPEETQYF.